Included here is one T cell receptor beta chain sequence, with context. Other DNA sequences in this sample translate to the same CDR3. The CDR3 loop spans 15 amino acids. Germline lookup yields CDR1 SGHRS and CDR2 YFSETQ. V was cut by 2 bases and J by 2 bases, with 8 bases left in between. Original methodology: From reference gene primer amplification, estimates of nucleated cell counts were derived. Libraries were prepared by immunoSEQ multiplex PCR; TCRdb keeps only in-frame clonotypes and omits some of them. For V, J and clone size, that table is used; D and trimming come from the DNA. The sample holds just over 650,000 clones, just under 90% seen once. This sample was included in a study of blood T cell repertoires in COVID-19.

The specimen sequenced was peripheral blood. The receptor's source is a woman aged 18-29 years with acute or convalescent COVID-19. The rearrangement joins TRBV5-1 to TRBJ1-6; the D gene is possibly TRBD1 (6 bases). The CDR3 region has the DNA TGCGCCAGCAGCTTACAGGGACCCTATAATTCACCCCTCCACTTT. The encoded protein is CASSLQGPYNSPLHF.